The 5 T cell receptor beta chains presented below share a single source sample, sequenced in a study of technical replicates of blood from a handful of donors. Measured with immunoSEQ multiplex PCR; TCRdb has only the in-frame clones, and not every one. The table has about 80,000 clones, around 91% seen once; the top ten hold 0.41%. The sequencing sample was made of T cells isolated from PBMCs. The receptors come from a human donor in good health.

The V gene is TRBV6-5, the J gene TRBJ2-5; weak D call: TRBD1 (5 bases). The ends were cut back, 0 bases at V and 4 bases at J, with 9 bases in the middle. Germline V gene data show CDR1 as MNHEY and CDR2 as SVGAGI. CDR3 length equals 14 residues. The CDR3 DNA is TGTGCCAGCAGTTACTCTCTAGGGGCAGAGACCCAGTACTTC. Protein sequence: CASSYSLGAETQYF.

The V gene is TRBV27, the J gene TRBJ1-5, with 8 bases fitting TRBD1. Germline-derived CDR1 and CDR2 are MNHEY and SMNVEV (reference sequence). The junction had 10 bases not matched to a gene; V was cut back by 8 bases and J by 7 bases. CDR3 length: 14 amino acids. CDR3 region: CASGGTGTGQPQHF. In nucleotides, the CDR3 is TGTGCCAGCGGGGGCACAGGGACAGGACAGCCCCAGCATTTT.

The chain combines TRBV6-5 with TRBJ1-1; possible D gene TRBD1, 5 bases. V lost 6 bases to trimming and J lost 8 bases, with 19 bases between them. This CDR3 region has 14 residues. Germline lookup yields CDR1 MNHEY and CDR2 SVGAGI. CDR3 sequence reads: CASSPTRQGGEAFF. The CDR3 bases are TGTGCCAGCAGCCCCACGAGGCAGGGAGGGGAAGCTTTCTTT.

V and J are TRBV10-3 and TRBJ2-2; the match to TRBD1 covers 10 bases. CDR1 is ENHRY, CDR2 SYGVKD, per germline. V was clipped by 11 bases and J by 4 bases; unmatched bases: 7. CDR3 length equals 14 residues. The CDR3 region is CAALGTGVTGELFF. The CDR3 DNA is TGTGCCGCCCTCGGGACAGGGGTCACCGGGGAGCTGTTTTTT.

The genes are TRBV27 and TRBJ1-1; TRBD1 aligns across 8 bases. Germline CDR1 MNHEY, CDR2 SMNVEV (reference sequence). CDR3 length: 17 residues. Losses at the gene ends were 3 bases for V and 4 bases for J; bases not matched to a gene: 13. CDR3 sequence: CASSLAQTGGLATEAFF. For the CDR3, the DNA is TGTGCCAGCAGTTTGGCCCAAACAGGGGGGTTGGCCACTGAAGCTTTCTTT.